Detailed here is one T cell receptor beta chain. This specimen comes from a study of identical twins. Germline V gene data show CDR1 as SGHDT and CDR2 as YYEEEE. J was trimmed by 4 bases and V by 4 bases; bases with no gene match: 3. CDR3 size: 14 residues. The authors used template switching to add a universal primer site and gave cDNA unique molecular identifiers. Each CDR3 protein gets one entry after TCRdb re-called the 5' RACE reads with MiXCR. The repertoire holds 350,000 or so distinct CDR3 sequences, with approximately 8.8% as singletons. Specimen: naive T cells sorted from blood. The genes are TRBV5-6 and TRBJ1-3; TRBD1 matches 9 bases. The TCR originated in a woman aged 45 to 65 in good health. The CDR3 sequence is CASSRQGVGNTIYF. The CDR3 coding sequence is TGTGCCAGCAGCCGACAGGGGGTAGGAAACACCATATATTTT.